This entry lists 17 T cell receptor beta chains sequenced from one sample in a study of Ad26.COV2.S vaccination and SARS-CoV-2 variants. Sequencing used immunoSEQ multiplex PCR; TCRdb keeps in-frame clones, though not all of them. The top ten clones hold 3.6% of a sample with about 420,000 clones, approximately 87% of them seen once. Treatment denoted: over 15 received Ad26.COV2.S at low or high dose, single or two shots; about 5 received placebo; per-sample allocation not given. The samples were gathered on day 63 after the first injection of vaccine or placebo. Sequencing was performed on peripheral blood, taken in a trial of Ad26.COV2.S vaccine versus placebo. All receptors derive from a person aged 18-60 years who received the Ad26.COV2.S COVID-19 vaccine or a placebo.

This sequence joins TRBV10-3 and TRBJ2-3, with TRBD2 identical over 9 bases. V shed 4 bases and J 5 bases; nucleotides not matched to a gene: 7. The germline V gene has CDR1 ENHRY and CDR2 SYGVKD. The CDR3 consists of 15 residues. CDR3 sequence reads: CAISAGAGGKDTQYF. CDR3 in DNA: TGTGCCATCAGTGCCGGAGCGGGGGGTAAAGATACGCAGTATTTT.

As DNA, the CDR3 is TGTGCCAGCAGCCAACGGACAGGGATTATGGCAGATACGCAGTATTTT. This codes for CASSQRTGIMADTQYF. The genes are TRBV4-2 and TRBJ2-3; TRBD1 matches at 8 bases. This CDR3 region has 16 residues. The germline V gene encodes CDR1 LGHNA and CDR2 YNFKEQ. J lost 4 bases, V lost 2 bases, and 8 bases had no gene match.

The chain is built from TRBV3-1 (or the pseudogene TRBV3-2) and TRBJ1-2; tentatively, D is TRBD1 (5 bases). The CDR3 is 15 residues long. The germline V gene encodes CDR1 LGHDT and CDR2 YNNKEL (reference sequence). V gave up 4 bases and J gave up 0 bases, with 12 bases separating them. As DNA, the CDR3 is TGTGCCAGCAGCCCGACAGCAGATTCTAACTATGGCTACACCTTC. Its protein is CASSPTADSNYGYTF.

The V call is TRBV4-1, the J call TRBJ1-4; no firm D call. Deletions cut 1 base from V and 3 bases from J, with 12 bases between. Germline V gene lookup returns CDR1 MGHRA and CDR2 YSYEKL. This CDR3 is 16 amino acids long. In DNA form, the CDR3 reads TGCGCCAGCAGCCAAGTAACCTCCGGGGCTAATGAAAAACTGTTTTTT. This codes for CASSQVTSGANEKLFF.

This chain joins TRBV18 and TRBJ1-2; unclear D gene. CDR3 size: 15 residues. Germline loops: CDR1 KGHSH, CDR2 LQKENI. The V gene lost 5 bases and the J gene lost 5 bases, with 18 bases spanning the gap. This chain's CDR3 is CASSTARHGMYGYTF. The CDR3 nucleotides read TGTGCCAGCTCAACAGCCCGTCACGGAATGTATGGCTACACCTTC.

The V and J genes are TRBV28 and TRBJ1-4, with D maybe TRBD1 (5 bases). CDR1 is MDHEN and CDR2 is SYDVKM in the germline V gene. V was trimmed by 3 bases and J by 14 bases, leaving 19 bases between them. The CDR3 spans 14 residues. CDR3 sequence reads: CASSFDSGLRFLFF. The CDR3 DNA reads TGTGCCAGCAGTTTTGATTCAGGGTTGCGGTTTCTGTTTTTT.

The chain carries TRBV5-4 and TRBJ2-7, with D perhaps matching TRBD1 (6 bases). Germline values: CDR1 SGHNT, CDR2 YYREEE (reference sequence). Trimming took 4 bases from V and 1 from J, leaving 12 bases between them. The CDR3 runs 14 residues. CDR3 sequence: CASSSKTGSYEQYF. The CDR3 DNA reads TGTGCCAGCAGCAGTAAGACAGGTTCCTACGAGCAGTACTTC.

This sequence joins TRBV6-5 and TRBJ2-7; 9 bases map to TRBD2. Losses at the gene ends were 0 bases for V and 5 bases for J; bases not matched to a gene: 5. This CDR3 has 15 residues. Germline loops: CDR1 MNHEY, CDR2 SVGAGI. CDR3 coding DNA: TGTGCCAGCAGTTACTCGACGGGACTAGCTAACGAGCAGTACTTC. This encodes CASSYSTGLANEQYF.

The count of this clone is one. The rearrangement joins TRBV6-6 to TRBJ2-2; D might be TRBD2 (5 bases). V was shortened by 5 bases and J by 5 bases, with 21 bases between the two germline ends. Germline V gene lookup returns CDR1 MNHNY and CDR2 SVGAGI (reference sequence). This CDR3 comprises 17 residues. CDR3 residues: CASSLGSAGLNTGELFF. CDR3 coding DNA: TGTGCCAGCAGTCTGGGTAGCGCAGGACTTAATACCGGGGAGCTGTTTTTT.

The genes are TRBV29-1 and TRBJ2-6, with D uncertain. V lost 5 bases, J lost 3 bases, and 11 bases lay in between. This CDR3 comprises 14 residues. From germline, CDR1 is SQVTM and CDR2 ANQGSEA. CDR3 sequence (DNA): TGCAGCGTTAATCAAGGGTTTGGGGCCAACGTCCTGACTTTC. It specifies CSVNQGFGANVLTF.

The rearrangement uses TRBV5-4 and TRBJ1-2; the D gene is possibly TRBD1 (6 bases). Germline V gene sequence: CDR1 SGHNT, CDR2 YYREEE (reference sequence). V was pared by 5 bases and J by 8 bases, with 19 bases between. The CDR3 extends over 14 amino acids. The DNA for the CDR3 is TGTGCCAGCAGGTCAGACCACCAGACAGGAGGCTACACCTTC. Translating gives CASRSDHQTGGYTF.

In nucleotides, the CDR3 is TGTGCCAGCAGCCAAGTAACGTTCCGGTACACAGATACGCAGTATTTT. This codes for CASSQVTFRYTDTQYF. The V and J genes are TRBV14 and TRBJ2-3; D is undetermined. Trimming shortened V by 1 base and J by 2 bases, and 13 bases separated the two germline ends. The V gene's germline CDR1 is SGHDN and CDR2 FVKESK. This CDR3 contains 16 residues.

The chain is built from TRBV2 and TRBJ2-5, with a weak D call TRBD2 (5 bases). This CDR3 is 13 amino acids long. Trimming removed 6 bases from V and 5 bases from J, with 13 bases in between. The germline V gene has CDR1 SNHLY and CDR2 FYNNEI. CDR3 nucleotides: TGTGCCAGCAGCCCAGAAAGAGGGGAGACCCAGTACTTC. Its protein is CASSPERGETQYF.

Points on this clone: Distinct nucleotide sequences in the sample also encode this CDR3. The gene calls are TRBV6-6 and TRBJ2-2; D ambiguous. Germline CDR1 is MNHNY and CDR2 is SVGAGI (reference sequence). The CDR3 is made up of 12 amino acids. V was trimmed by 0 bases and J by 5 bases, leaving 1 base between them. The CDR3 is CASSYSTGELFF. The CDR3 DNA follows: TGTGCCAGCAGTTACTCGACCGGGGAGCTGTTTTTT.

The chain combines TRBV6-2 or TRBV6-3 with TRBJ2-7; the D gene is possibly TRBD2 (5 bases). V was pared by 2 bases and J by 3 bases, with 17 bases between. CDR1 and CDR2 (germline): MNHEY, SVGEGT. The CDR3 runs to 16 residues. This chain's CDR3 is CASSYIRTGILYEQYF. The DNA for the CDR3 is TGTGCCAGCAGTTACATCCGGACGGGGATACTCTACGAGCAGTACTTC.

The J gene is TRBJ2-7, the V gene TRBV5-4, with 9 nucleotides matching TRBD1. V shed 5 bases and J 3 bases; nucleotides not matched to a gene: 9. CDR1 is SGHNT and CDR2 is YYREEE in the germline V gene (reference sequence). The CDR3 has 15 residues. The DNA of the CDR3 is TGTGCCAGCAGGGACCATCCGGGACAGGGCTACGAGCAGTACTTC. This translates into CASRDHPGQGYEQYF.

The V and J genes are TRBV6-5 and TRBJ1-6; a possible D gene is TRBD1 (6 bases). The CDR3 has 15 amino acids. The germline V gene encodes CDR1 MNHEY and CDR2 SVGAGI. Trimming took 6 bases from V and 3 from J, leaving 12 bases between them. CDR3 loop: CASSRGGLYNSPLHF. CDR3 in DNA: TGTGCCAGCAGCCGTGGGGGGCTCTATAATTCACCCCTCCACTTT.